These 21 T cell receptor beta chains share one sample of origin, sequenced in a study of a mutant IDH1 vaccine in newly diagnosed glioma. The time point was: baseline, week 1 (first vaccination visit). As to treatment: pre-vaccination baseline after standard-of-care therapy. The table came from immunoSEQ multiplex PCR; TCRdb's copy has only in-frame clones and leaves some out. The data hold about 88,000 clones, with over 75% observed a single time. This specimen was PBMCs, taken from a glioma patient treated with radiotherapy, temozolomide or both. The receptors were gathered from a man aged 40-49 years with glioma. Some clones in this sample may be carry-over from other donors' samples.

The J gene is TRBJ1-1, the V gene TRBV6-5, with D unresolved. The CDR3 sequence is 13 residues long. The V gene lost 6 bases and the J gene lost 1 base, with 9 bases spanning the gap. CDR1 MNHEY and CDR2 SVGAGI come from the germline V gene. The CDR3 bases are TGTGCCAGCAGCCGTCTGGGGAACACTGAAGCTTTCTTT. Translation: CASSRLGNTEAFF.

The gene calls are TRBV4-2 and TRBJ2-7; either TRBD1 or TRBD2 may supply D (5 bases each). CDR1 is LGHNA and CDR2 is YNFKEQ in the germline V gene. This CDR3 region has 16 residues. The V gene lost 0 bases and the J gene lost 0 bases, with 12 bases spanning the gap. This chain's CDR3 is CASSQEFGDPSYEQYF. CDR3 sequence (DNA): TGTGCCAGCAGCCAAGAGTTCGGGGACCCCTCCTACGAGCAGTACTTC.

This chain uses TRBV5-1 with TRBJ1-4; the D is unclear. Germline lookup yields CDR1 SGHRS and CDR2 YFSETQ. The germline V and J ends were trimmed by 4 bases and 5 bases, with 15 bases remaining between them. CDR3 length equals 15 residues. CDR3 DNA sequence: TGCGCCAGCAGCCTCCGGGCAGCAGAAAATGAAAAACTGTTTTTT. It encodes CASSLRAAENEKLFF.

The chain employs TRBV9 and TRBJ1-5; unclear D gene. The CDR3 is 14 amino acids. Germline assignment: CDR1 SGDLS and CDR2 YYNGEE. The V gene lost 4 bases and the J gene lost 2 bases, with 10 bases spanning the gap. The CDR3 coding sequence is TGTGCCAGCAGCAAAACTGGGGGCAATCAGCCCCAGCATTTT. This gives the protein CASSKTGGNQPQHF.

The chain employs TRBV11-2 and TRBJ1-6; TRBD1 matches 9 bases. CDR3 length: 16 residues. V shed 4 bases, J shed 10 bases, and the junction held 11 bases outside the gene matches. Per the germline V gene, CDR1 is SGHAT and CDR2 is FQNNGV. Here the CDR3 DNA reads TGTGCCAGCAGCTACCAAACCGGGACAGGGAGGTCACCCCTCCACTTT. As protein: CASSYQTGTGRSPLHF.

The chain joins TRBV20-1 to TRBJ2-7, with D hard to call. Germline V gene sequence: CDR1 DFQATT, CDR2 SNEGSKA (reference sequence). Trimming removed 5 bases at V and 2 bases at J, with 7 bases between. The CDR3 extends over 11 amino acids. The DNA of the CDR3 is TGCAGTGCTCGACGTACCTACGAGCAGTACTTC. Translating it yields CSARRTYEQYF.

The gene calls are TRBV6-5 and TRBJ2-2, with D unclear. The CDR3 loop spans 13 amino acids. Per the germline V gene, CDR1 is MNHEY and CDR2 is SVGAGI. Trimming took off 6 bases at V and 7 bases at J, with 12 bases between the two ends. CDR3 DNA sequence: TGTGCCAGCAGACCGCCCTGGGGCGGGGAGCTGTTTTTT. Translated: CASRPPWGGELFF.

The rearrangement joins TRBV6-1 to TRBJ2-7, with D uncertain. The length of the CDR3 is 13 residues. Germline CDR1 reads MNHNS; CDR2 reads SASEGT. V lost 0 bases, J lost 5 bases, and 8 bases lay in between. The CDR3 reads CASSEAGSNEQYF. CDR3 sequence (DNA): TGTGCCAGCAGTGAAGCGGGCAGTAACGAGCAGTACTTC.

The table lists this clone with a few counts. The CDR3 is CASSQDLIRPPQHF. The CDR3 DNA follows: TGTGCCAGCAGCCAAGATCTCATTCGTCCGCCCCAGCATTTT. The V and J genes are TRBV4-2 and TRBJ1-5; D gene ambiguous. The ends were cut back, 0 bases at V and 9 bases at J, with 12 bases in the middle. In germline, CDR1 is LGHNA, CDR2 YNFKEQ. The CDR3 runs to 14 residues.

This clone was counted only a few times. This chain joins TRBV5-6 and TRBJ1-6; D is possibly TRBD1 (5 bases). V was shortened by 2 bases and J by 8 bases, with 11 bases between the two germline ends. CDR3 length: 14 amino acids. Germline V lookup: CDR1 SGHDT, CDR2 YYEEEE. The CDR3 loop is CASSLQALDSPLHF. The CDR3 bases are TGTGCCAGCAGCTTACAGGCCCTAGATTCACCCCTCCACTTT.

This clone came up a few times. The sample carries other DNA sequences with the same CDR3. The V gene is TRBV6-5, the J gene TRBJ2-7; no reliable D call. Germline V CDR1 and CDR2: MNHEY, SVGAGI. The CDR3 length is 11 residues. The V gene lost 4 bases and the J gene lost 3 bases, with 4 bases spanning the gap. CDR3 sequence (DNA): TGTGCCAGCAGTTCCAACTACGAGCAGTACTTC. This codes for CASSSNYEQYF.

The rearrangement links TRBV25-1 to TRBJ2-5, with TRBD2 identical over 8 bases. Germline values: CDR1 MGHDK, CDR2 SYGVNS. This CDR3 is 15 amino acids long. With 7 bases clipped from V and 1 base from J, the junction kept 8 bases outside the gene matches. In DNA form, the CDR3 reads TGTGCCAGCACCCGGGGACTAGGGGGCCAAGAGACCCAGTACTTC. Protein: CASTRGLGGQETQYF.

The rearrangement joins TRBV4-1 to TRBJ2-4, with 8 bases identical to TRBD2. V was pared by 6 bases and J by 6 bases, with 13 bases of the junction left unmatched. Germline V gives CDR1 MGHRA, CDR2 YSYEKL. This CDR3 comprises 16 residues. CDR3 protein: CASRRDSGGPGNIQYF. CDR3 nucleotides: TGCGCCAGCAGACGGGACTCGGGGGGGCCTGGAAACATTCAGTACTTC.

This chain links TRBV2 with TRBJ1-5, with 7 bases fitting TRBD1. Trimming removed 1 base from V and 8 bases from J; junction bases left unmatched: 2. The CDR3 consists of 13 residues. Germline CDR1 reads SNHLY; CDR2 reads FYNNEI. The CDR3 spells CASSEVRGEPQHF. The CDR3, as DNA: TGTGCCAGCAGTGAAGTCAGGGGGGAGCCCCAGCATTTT.

The V gene is TRBV6-1, the J gene TRBJ2-7, with TRBD1 as a possible D gene (6 bases). Germline V lookup: CDR1 MNHNS, CDR2 SASEGT. Trimming took off 2 bases at V and 4 bases at J, with 6 bases between the two ends. CDR3 length: 12 residues. The CDR3 reads CASSERGYEQYF. The DNA for the CDR3 is TGTGCCAGCAGTGAAAGGGGGTACGAGCAGTACTTC.

The V call is TRBV1, the J call TRBJ1-5; TRBD1 is taken as the D call from the table, unchecked against the DNA. TRBV1 is annotated as a pseudogene. The CDR3 is 16 amino acids. The CDR3 nucleotides read TGCACCAGCAGCACACCTGGGACAGGGGGCAATCAGCCCCAGCATTTT. Translation: CTSSTPGTGGNQPQHF.

The chain uses TRBV10-3 and TRBJ1-2; the D is unclear. Germline V gives CDR1 ENHRY, CDR2 SYGVKD. CDR3 length equals 13 residues. V lost 2 bases and J 5 bases, leaving 9 bases between the germline ends. As DNA, the CDR3 is TGTGCCATCAGTGAGCAGACGGAGTATGGCTACACCTTC. It translates to CAISEQTEYGYTF.

This chain connects TRBV5-1 to TRBJ2-1; either TRBD1 or TRBD2 may fit D (6 bases each). The V end lost 6 bases, the J end lost 7 bases, and 17 bases lay between the germline ends. Germline V gene data show CDR1 as SGHRS and CDR2 as YFSETQ. The CDR3 is 14 residues long. DNA of the CDR3: TGCGCCAGCAAAAGGGGGGTGGGTTTGAATGAGCAGTTCTTC. Protein: CASKRGVGLNEQFF.

This chain connects TRBV4-1 to TRBJ2-1; TRBD2 matches 12 bases. Germline V gene data show CDR1 as MGHRA and CDR2 as YSYEKL. Trimming cost V 1 base and J 9 bases; bases outside gene matches: 4. CDR3 length: 15 amino acids. CDR3 sequence: CASSQVLTSGGEQFF. The CDR3 DNA is TGCGCCAGCAGCCAAGTTCTGACTAGCGGGGGTGAGCAGTTCTTC.

The rearrangement links TRBV10-3 to TRBJ2-2; D assignment may be TRBD1 or TRBD2 (5 bases each). The V gene lost 4 bases and the J gene lost 5 bases, with 14 bases spanning the gap. CDR1 is ENHRY and CDR2 is SYGVKD in the germline V gene. The CDR3 totals 15 residues. In DNA, the CDR3 is TGTGCCATCAGTGGTTCGGGGCCGGGGACCGGGGAGCTGTTTTTT. Its translation is CAISGSGPGTGELFF.

The rearrangement joins TRBV5-6 to TRBJ2-7; D remains ambiguous. Deletions cut 0 bases from V and 4 bases from J, with 2 bases between. The CDR3 covers 11 residues. Germline-derived CDR1 and CDR2 are SGHDT and YYEEEE. The CDR3, as DNA: TGTGCCAGCAGCTTGGGATACGAGCAGTACTTC. It encodes CASSLGYEQYF. Together with reference TRBV5-6 and TRBJ2-7, the CDR3 gives the full variable domain: DAGVTQSPTHLIKTRGQQVTLRCSPKSGHDTVSWYQQALGQGPQFIFQYYEEEERQRGNFPDRFSGHQFPNYSSELNVNALLLGDSALYLCASSLGYEQYFGPGTRLTVT.